This is a list of T cell receptor beta chains from one sample in a study of T cell repertoires in cytomegalovirus infection. TCRdb reprocessed the reads with MiXCR, giving one entry per CDR3 protein. The sample has around 250,000 distinct CDR3 sequences; around 15% are singletons. Input material: CD8+ T cells from PBMCs. Receptors were obtained from a human donor in good health (CMV status not recorded). Some clones in this sample may be carry-over from other donors' samples. CDR3s include the opening cysteine and the closing phenylalanine or tryptophan. D genes are given only for firm matches. Some rows have no size entry. The others give once, few or many, or a class for an expanded clone.

J gene,V gene,D gene,clone size,CDR3 protein,CDR3 DNA
TRBJ2-7,TRBV7-6,.,.,CASSSNRADQAYEQYF,TGTGCCAGCAGCTCGAACAGGGCGGACCAGGCCTACGAGCAGTACTTC
TRBJ2-2,TRBV27,TRBD1,.,CASSPARGQGEPGELFF,TGTGCCAGCAGCCCCGCCCGCGGACAGGGAGAACCCGGGGAGCTGTTTTTT
TRBJ2-3,TRBV6-2/TRBV6-3,.,many,CASSQIPTGPSTDTQYF,TGTGCCAGCAGTCAAATACCGACAGGTCCTAGCACAGATACGCAGTATTTT
TRBJ1-1,TRBV4-3,.,many,CASSQDRAGPLNTEAFF,TGCGCCAGCAGCCAAGATCGGGCAGGGCCTTTGAACACTGAAGCTTTCTTT
TRBJ1-1,TRBV5-1,.,.,CASSLFVSGNTEAFF,TGCGCCAGCAGCTTGTTTGTGTCAGGTAACACTGAAGCTTTCTTT
TRBJ1-1,TRBV6-6,.,.,CASSDSNTEAFF,TGTGCCAGCAGTGACAGCAACACTGAAGCTTTCTTT
TRBJ2-5,TRBV4-3,TRBD2,.,CASSQDRMAGGHETQYF,TGCGCCAGCAGCCAAGATCGGATGGCGGGGGGGCATGAGACCCAGTACTTC
TRBJ2-2,TRBV7-9,.,many,CASHGPVNTGELFF,TGTGCCAGCCACGGACCGGTTAACACCGGGGAGCTGTTTTTT
TRBJ2-3,TRBV14,.,few,CASSQGYRAPDTQYF,TGTGCCAGCAGCCAAGGTTACAGGGCCCCGGATACGCAGTATTTT
TRBJ2-6,TRBV6-2/TRBV6-3,TRBD1,.,CASSYPPQGVPVPSSGANVLTF,TGTGCCAGCAGTTACCCCCCTCAGGGGGTACCTGTACCGAGCTCTGGGGCCAACGTCCTGACTTTC
TRBJ2-7,TRBV7-9,TRBD2,few,CASSLRLAGGPYEQYF,TGTGCCAGCAGCCTGCGACTAGCGGGGGGGCCGTACGAGCAGTACTTC
TRBJ1-6,TRBV20-1,.,.,CSATAQGLPQRNSPLHF,TGCAGTGCTACCGCTCAGGGACTCCCCCAGAGGAATTCACCCCTCCACTTT
TRBJ2-3,TRBV4-1,.,.,CASSQRPLGTDTQYF,TGCGCCAGCAGCCAACGGCCCCTCGGGACAGATACGCAGTATTTT
TRBJ2-7,TRBV4-1,TRBD1,few,CASSQPGTGSEQYF,TGCGCCAGCAGCCAGCCCGGGACAGGGAGCGAGCAGTACTTC
TRBJ1-1,TRBV28,.,.,CASSLWAGAHTEAFF,TGTGCCAGCAGTTTATGGGCGGGGGCCCACACTGAAGCTTTCTTT
TRBJ2-1,TRBV6-5,TRBD2,.,CASSYGLAGNPYNEQFF,TGTGCCAGCAGTTACGGGCTAGCGGGGAATCCCTACAATGAGCAGTTCTTC
TRBJ1-2,TRBV6-6,.,.,CASSSGTNYYYGYTF,TGTGCCAGCAGCTCCGGGACAAACTATTACTATGGCTACACCTTC
TRBJ1-2,TRBV29-1,.,many,CSVSGQFNYGYTF,TGCAGCGTCTCAGGGCAGTTTAACTATGGCTACACCTTC
TRBJ2-7,TRBV6-2/TRBV6-3,.,few,CASRYGTITFEQYF,TGTGCCAGCAGATACGGGACAATAACGTTCGAGCAGTACTTC
TRBJ2-7,TRBV5-4,TRBD2,.,CASSFGTSVKYF,TGTGCCAGCAGCTTTGGAACTAGCGTCAAGTACTTC
TRBJ2-3,TRBV11-2,TRBD1,few,CASSLSPDRGGSDTQYF,TGTGCCAGCAGCTTGTCCCCCGACAGGGGAGGATCCGATACGCAGTATTTT
TRBJ2-5,TRBV28,TRBD2,few,CASSPLAGEETQYF,TGTGCCAGCAGTCCCTTAGCGGGAGAAGAGACCCAGTACTTC
TRBJ2-1,TRBV12-3/TRBV12-4,.,many,CASSLGLIGHNEQFF,TGTGCCAGCAGTTTGGGCCTCATTGGTCACAATGAGCAGTTCTTC
TRBJ2-2,TRBV7-8,TRBD1,many,CASRNRGNTGELFF,TGTGCCAGCAGGAACAGGGGGAACACCGGGGAGCTGTTTTTT
TRBJ1-1,TRBV7-9,TRBD1,few,CASSPDRALRVTEAFF,TGTGCCAGCAGCCCGGACAGGGCCTTACGCGTCACTGAAGCTTTCTTT
TRBJ2-1,TRBV19,TRBD2,.,CASSTLAGLYNEQFF,TGTGCCAGTAGTACCCTAGCGGGGCTATACAATGAGCAGTTCTTC
TRBJ2-3,TRBV6-6,TRBD2,few,CASSFGTPGLAGEHDTQYF,TGTGCCAGCAGTTTCGGGACACCGGGACTAGCGGGGGAGCATGATACGCAGTATTTT
TRBJ2-7,TRBV7-9,TRBD1,few,CASSPGGTGSYEQYF,TGTGCCAGCAGCCCAGGGGGGACAGGGTCCTACGAGCAGTACTTC
TRBJ1-6,TRBV12-3/TRBV12-4,.,many,CASRPARGDSPLHF,TGTGCCAGCAGACCAGCCCGGGGGGATTCACCCCTCCACTTT
TRBJ2-7,TRBV4-1,.,.,CASSQASQGLNYEQYF,TGCGCCAGCAGCCAAGCTTCGCAGGGTTTGAACTACGAGCAGTACTTC
TRBJ1-1,TRBV7-9,TRBD1,many,CASIKAGTGGAEAFF,TGTGCCAGCATCAAAGCCGGGACAGGGGGGGCTGAAGCTTTCTTT
TRBJ2-7,TRBV25-1,.,.,CASSDGGGSYEQYF,TGTGCCAGCAGTGATGGAGGGGGGAGCTACGAGCAGTACTTC
TRBJ1-1,TRBV7-4,.,.,CASTSSAGTDGAFF,TGTGCCAGCACCTCGAGCGCAGGGACCGACGGAGCTTTCTTT
TRBJ2-7,TRBV7-3,.,.,CASSPIGQPYEQYF,TGTGCCAGCAGCCCCATCGGACAGCCCTACGAGCAGTACTTC
TRBJ1-5,TRBV28,.,few,CAHGLQGQINQPQHF,TGTGCCCATGGGTTGCAGGGGCAGATCAATCAGCCCCAGCATTTT
TRBJ2-7,TRBV5-5,.,few,CASSPRQDYEQYF,TGTGCCAGCAGCCCCCGCCAGGACTACGAGCAGTACTTC
TRBJ2-3,TRBV29-1,.,many,CSVEGVWGEDTQYF,TGCAGCGTTGAAGGGGTCTGGGGGGAAGATACGCAGTATTTT
TRBJ2-1,TRBV27,TRBD2,.,CATQITGLAALDEQFF,TGTGCCACCCAGATTACCGGACTAGCGGCCTTAGATGAGCAGTTCTTC
TRBJ1-1,TRBV7-9,.,many,CASSPMGGEAFF,TGTGCCAGCAGCCCCATGGGGGGTGAAGCTTTCTTT
TRBJ1-5,TRBV4-1,.,few,CASSQDTLGTPQHF,TGCGCCAGCAGCCAAGACACGCTGGGAACGCCCCAGCATTTT
TRBJ2-5,TRBV28,.,many,CASSAQETQYF,TGTGCCAGCAGTGCACAAGAGACCCAGTACTTC
TRBJ2-1,TRBV28,TRBD2,few,CASSAGGTYNEQFF,TGTGCCAGCAGTGCGGGGGGGACGTACAATGAGCAGTTCTTC